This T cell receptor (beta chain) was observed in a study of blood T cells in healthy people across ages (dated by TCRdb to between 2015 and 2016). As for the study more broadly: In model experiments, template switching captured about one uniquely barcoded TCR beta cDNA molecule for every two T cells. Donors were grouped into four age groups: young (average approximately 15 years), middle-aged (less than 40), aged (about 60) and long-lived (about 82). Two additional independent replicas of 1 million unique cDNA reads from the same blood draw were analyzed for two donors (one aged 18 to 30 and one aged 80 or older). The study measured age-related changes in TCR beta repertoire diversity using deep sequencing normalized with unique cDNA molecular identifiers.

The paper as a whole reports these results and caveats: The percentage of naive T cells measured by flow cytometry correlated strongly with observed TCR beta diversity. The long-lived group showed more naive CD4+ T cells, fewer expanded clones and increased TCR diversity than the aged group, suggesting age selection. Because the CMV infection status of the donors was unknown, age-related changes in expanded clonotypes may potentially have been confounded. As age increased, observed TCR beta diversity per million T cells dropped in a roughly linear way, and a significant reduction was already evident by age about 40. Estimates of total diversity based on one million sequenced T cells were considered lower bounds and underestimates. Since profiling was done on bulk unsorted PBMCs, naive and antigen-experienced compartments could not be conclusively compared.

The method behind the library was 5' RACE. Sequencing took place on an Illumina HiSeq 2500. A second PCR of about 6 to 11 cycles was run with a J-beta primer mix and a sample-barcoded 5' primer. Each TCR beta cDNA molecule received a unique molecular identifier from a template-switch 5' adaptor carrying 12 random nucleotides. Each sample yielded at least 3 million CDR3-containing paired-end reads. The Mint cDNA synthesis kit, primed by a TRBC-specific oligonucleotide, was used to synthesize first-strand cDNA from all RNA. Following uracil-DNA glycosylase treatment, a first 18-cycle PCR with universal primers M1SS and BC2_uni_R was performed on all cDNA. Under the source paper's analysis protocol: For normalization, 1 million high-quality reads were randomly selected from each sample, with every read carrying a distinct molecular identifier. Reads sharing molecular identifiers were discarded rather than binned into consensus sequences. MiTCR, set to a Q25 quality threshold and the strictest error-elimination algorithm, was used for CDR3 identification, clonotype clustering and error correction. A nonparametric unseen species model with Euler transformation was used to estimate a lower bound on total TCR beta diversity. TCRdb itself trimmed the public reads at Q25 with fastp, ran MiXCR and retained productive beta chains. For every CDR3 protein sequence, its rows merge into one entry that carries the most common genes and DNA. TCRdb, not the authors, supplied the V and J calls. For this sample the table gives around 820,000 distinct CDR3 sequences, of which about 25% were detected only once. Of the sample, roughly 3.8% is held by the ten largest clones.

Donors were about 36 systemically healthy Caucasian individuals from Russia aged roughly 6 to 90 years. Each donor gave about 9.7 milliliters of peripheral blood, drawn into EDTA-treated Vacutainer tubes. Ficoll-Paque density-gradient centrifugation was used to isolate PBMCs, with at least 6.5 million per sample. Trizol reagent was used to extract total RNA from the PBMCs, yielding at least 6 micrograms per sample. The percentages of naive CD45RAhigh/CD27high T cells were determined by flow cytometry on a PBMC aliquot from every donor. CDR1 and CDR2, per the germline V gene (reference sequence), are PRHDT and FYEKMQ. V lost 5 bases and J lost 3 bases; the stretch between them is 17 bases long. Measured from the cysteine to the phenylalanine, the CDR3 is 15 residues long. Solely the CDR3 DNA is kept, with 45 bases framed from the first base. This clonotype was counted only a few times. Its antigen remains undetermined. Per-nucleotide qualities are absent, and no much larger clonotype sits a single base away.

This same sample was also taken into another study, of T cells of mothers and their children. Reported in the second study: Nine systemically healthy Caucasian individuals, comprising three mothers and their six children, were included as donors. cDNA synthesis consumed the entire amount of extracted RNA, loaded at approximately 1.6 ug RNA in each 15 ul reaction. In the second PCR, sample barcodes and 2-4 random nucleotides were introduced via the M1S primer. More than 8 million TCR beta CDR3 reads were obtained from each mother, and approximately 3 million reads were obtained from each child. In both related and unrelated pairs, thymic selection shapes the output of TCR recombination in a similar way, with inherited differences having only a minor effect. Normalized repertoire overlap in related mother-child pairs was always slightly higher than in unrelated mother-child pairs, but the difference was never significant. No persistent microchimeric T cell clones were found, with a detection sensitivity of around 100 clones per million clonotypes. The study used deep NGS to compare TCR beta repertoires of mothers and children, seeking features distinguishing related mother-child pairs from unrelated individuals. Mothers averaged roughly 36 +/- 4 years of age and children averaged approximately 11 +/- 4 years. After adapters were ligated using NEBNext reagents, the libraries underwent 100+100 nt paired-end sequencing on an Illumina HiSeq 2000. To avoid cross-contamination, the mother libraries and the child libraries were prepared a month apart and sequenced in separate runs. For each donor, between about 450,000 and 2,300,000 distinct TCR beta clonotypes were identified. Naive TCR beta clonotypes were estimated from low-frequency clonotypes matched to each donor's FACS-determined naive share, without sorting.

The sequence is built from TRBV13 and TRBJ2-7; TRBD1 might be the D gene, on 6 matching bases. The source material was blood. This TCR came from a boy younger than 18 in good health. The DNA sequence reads TGTGCCAGCAGCGAAACAGGGATAGGGCACTACGAGCAGTACTTC. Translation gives CASSETGIGHYEQYF.